This T cell receptor (beta chain) was obtained from a study of radiotherapy plus CTLA-4 blockade in lung cancer. Study results and limitations: Early shifts in blood T cell clones, with interferon-beta, reportedly predicted response best. In blood, tumor-derived TCR clones expanded after radiotherapy plus ipilimumab.

With regard to this clone: Its cognate antigen is unknown.

Germline CDR1 MNHEY, CDR2 SMNVEV (reference sequence). The CDR3 loop spans 14 amino acids. Trimming cost V 0 bases and J 2 bases, with 7 bases left between them. The data were produced by immunoSEQ multiplex PCR, yet TCRdb's version contains in-frame clones alone and is incomplete. The sample yields 30,000 to 40,000 clones, 60% to 75% seen once. The V gene is TRBV27, the J gene TRBJ2-5; D not resolved. Source: peripheral blood, taken from a patient treated with radiotherapy plus ipilimumab. This TCR derives from a human donor with non-small cell lung cancer who had stable disease on radiotherapy plus ipilimumab. CDR3 DNA: TGTGCCAGCAGTTTATCGGCGTCGCAAGAGACCCAGTACTTC. Translated, it gives CASSLSASQETQYF.